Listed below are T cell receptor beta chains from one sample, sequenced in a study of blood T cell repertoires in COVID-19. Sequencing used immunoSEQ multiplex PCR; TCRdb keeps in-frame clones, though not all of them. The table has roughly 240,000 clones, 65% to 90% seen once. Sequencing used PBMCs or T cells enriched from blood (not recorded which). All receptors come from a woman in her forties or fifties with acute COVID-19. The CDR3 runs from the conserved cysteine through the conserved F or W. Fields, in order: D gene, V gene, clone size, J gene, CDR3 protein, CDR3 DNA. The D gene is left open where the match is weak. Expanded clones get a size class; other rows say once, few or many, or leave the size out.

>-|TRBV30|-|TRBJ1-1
CAWSRAGFTEAFF
TGTGCCTGGAGCCGCGCCGGGTTCACTGAAGCTTTCTTT
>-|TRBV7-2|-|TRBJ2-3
CASSPTRATDTQYF
TGTGCCAGCAGCCCTACGCGGGCCACAGATACGCAGTATTTT
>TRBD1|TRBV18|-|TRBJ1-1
CASSPLPPTGQNTEAFF
TGTGCCAGCTCACCCCTACCACCGACAGGGCAGAACACTGAAGCTTTCTTT
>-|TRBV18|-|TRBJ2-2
CASSPQGTGELFF
TGTGCCAGCTCACCTCAGGGAACGGGGGAGCTGTTTTTT
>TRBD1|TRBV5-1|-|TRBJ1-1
CASSARQGATEAFF
TGCGCCAGCAGCGCGAGACAGGGGGCCACTGAAGCTTTCTTT
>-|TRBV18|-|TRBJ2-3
CASSPLRSTDTQYF
TGTGCCAGCTCACCACTGCGTAGCACAGATACGCAGTATTTT
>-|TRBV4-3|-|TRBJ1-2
CASSQDRGTNYGYTF
TGCGCCAGCAGCCAAGACCGGGGAACTAACTATGGCTACACCTTC
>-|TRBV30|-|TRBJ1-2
CAWSVREGETYGYTF
TGTGCCTGGAGTGTACGCGAAGGGGAAACCTATGGCTACACCTTC
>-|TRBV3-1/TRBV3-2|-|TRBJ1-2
CASSQDEALHGYTF
TGTGCCAGCAGCCAAGACGAGGCCCTCCATGGCTACACCTTC
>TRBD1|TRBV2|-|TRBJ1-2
CASRPRTGANYGYTF
TGTGCCAGCAGACCTCGGACAGGGGCGAACTATGGCTACACCTTC
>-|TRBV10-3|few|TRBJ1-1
CAISESNDPGAFF
TGTGCCATCAGTGAGTCGAATGATCCGGGAGCTTTCTTT
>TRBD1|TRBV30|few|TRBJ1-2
CAWTGTGFSRNYGYTF
TGTGCCTGGACCGGGACAGGGTTTAGTAGGAACTATGGCTACACCTTC
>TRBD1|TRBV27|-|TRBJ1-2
CASSRDRGGDGYTF
TGTGCCAGCAGCCGGGACAGGGGGGGGGATGGCTACACCTTC
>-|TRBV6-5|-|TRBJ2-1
CASRYLADEQFF
TGTGCCAGCAGATACCTAGCAGATGAGCAGTTCTTC
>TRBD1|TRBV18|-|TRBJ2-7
CASSPPTGFVVGEQYF
TGTGCCAGCTCACCACCGACAGGGTTTGTGGTTGGCGAGCAGTACTTC
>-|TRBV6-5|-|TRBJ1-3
CASSSKRYSGNTIYF
TGTGCCAGCAGTTCAAAGAGGTACTCTGGAAACACCATATATTTT
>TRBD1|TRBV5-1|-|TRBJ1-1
CASSLRSGGFRGAFF
TGCGCCAGCAGCTTGCGTTCAGGGGGCTTTCGTGGAGCTTTCTTT
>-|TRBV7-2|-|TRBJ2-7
CASSLYDREQYF
TGTGCCAGCAGCCTATATGACAGAGAGCAGTACTTC
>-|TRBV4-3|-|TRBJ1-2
CASSQDKYYGYTF
TGCGCCAGCAGCCAGGACAAGTACTATGGCTACACCTTC
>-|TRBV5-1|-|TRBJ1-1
CASSRESAPNTEAFF
TGCGCCAGCAGCCGGGAGTCTGCTCCGAACACTGAAGCTTTCTTT
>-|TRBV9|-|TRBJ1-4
CASSVGTGGNEKLFF
TGTGCCAGCAGCGTAGGCACGGGGGGGAATGAAAAACTGTTTTTT
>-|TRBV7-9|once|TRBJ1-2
CASSPRGATNYGYTF
TGTGCCAGCAGCCCCCGGGGGGCGACTAACTATGGCTACACCTTC
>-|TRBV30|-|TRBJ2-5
CACQRRMRETQYF
TGTGCCTGTCAACGGAGGATGCGGGAGACCCAGTACTTC
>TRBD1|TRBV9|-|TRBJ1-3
CASSVVGQWGNTIYF
TGTGCCAGCAGCGTAGTGGGACAGTGGGGAAACACCATATATTTT
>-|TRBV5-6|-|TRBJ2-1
CASSLAVYNEQFF
TGTGCCAGCAGCTTGGCTGTATACAATGAGCAGTTCTTC
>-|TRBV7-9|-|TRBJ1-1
CASSLAGGRTEAFF
TGTGCCAGCAGCTTAGCCGGCGGGAGGACTGAAGCTTTCTTT
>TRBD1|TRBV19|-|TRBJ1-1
CASSIGQGAKTEAFF
TGTGCCAGTAGTATAGGACAGGGGGCCAAGACTGAAGCTTTCTTT
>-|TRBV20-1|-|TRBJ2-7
CSARDRDEQYF
TGCAGTGCTAGAGACAGGGACGAGCAGTACTTC
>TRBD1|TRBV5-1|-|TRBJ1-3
CASSLQQGARSGNTIYF
TGCGCCAGCAGCTTGCAACAGGGGGCCCGCTCTGGAAACACCATATATTTT
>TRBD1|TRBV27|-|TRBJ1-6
CASSLFTGQGNSPLHF
TGTGCCAGCAGTTTATTTACGGGACAGGGAAATTCACCCCTCCACTTT
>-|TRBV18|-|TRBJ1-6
CASSPGRSNNSPLHF
TGTGCCAGCTCACCCGGTAGGAGTAATAATTCACCCCTCCACTTT
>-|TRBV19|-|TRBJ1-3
CASSWSSGNTIYF
TGTGCCAGTAGCTGGAGCTCTGGAAACACCATATATTTT
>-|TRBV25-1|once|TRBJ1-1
CASRDTKNTEAFF
TGTGCCAGCAGGGACACGAAGAACACTGAAGCTTTCTTT
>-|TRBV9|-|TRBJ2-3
CASSVVGNSGTDTQYF
TGTGCCAGCAGCGTAGTAGGAAATAGCGGCACAGATACGCAGTATTTT
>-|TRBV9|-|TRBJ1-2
CASSVRTAIDYGYTF
TGTGCCAGCAGCGTCCGGACAGCGATTGACTATGGCTACACCTTC
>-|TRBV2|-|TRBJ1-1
CASSARAPRDTEAFF
TGTGCCAGCAGTGCCCGGGCCCCGAGGGACACTGAAGCTTTCTTT
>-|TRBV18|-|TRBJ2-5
CASSPSRQFKETQYF
TGTGCCAGCTCACCCTCCCGACAGTTTAAAGAGACCCAGTACTTC
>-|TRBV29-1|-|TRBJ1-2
CSVEGGPGVYGYTF
TGCAGCGTTGAAGGGGGGCCTGGGGTCTATGGCTACACCTTC
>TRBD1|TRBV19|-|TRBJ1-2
CASSFLGQGPLGGYTF
TGTGCCAGTAGTTTTTTGGGACAGGGCCCCCTCGGCGGCTACACCTTC
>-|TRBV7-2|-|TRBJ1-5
CASSRVTGANQPQHF
TGTGCCAGCAGCCGGGTGACAGGCGCTAATCAGCCCCAGCATTTT